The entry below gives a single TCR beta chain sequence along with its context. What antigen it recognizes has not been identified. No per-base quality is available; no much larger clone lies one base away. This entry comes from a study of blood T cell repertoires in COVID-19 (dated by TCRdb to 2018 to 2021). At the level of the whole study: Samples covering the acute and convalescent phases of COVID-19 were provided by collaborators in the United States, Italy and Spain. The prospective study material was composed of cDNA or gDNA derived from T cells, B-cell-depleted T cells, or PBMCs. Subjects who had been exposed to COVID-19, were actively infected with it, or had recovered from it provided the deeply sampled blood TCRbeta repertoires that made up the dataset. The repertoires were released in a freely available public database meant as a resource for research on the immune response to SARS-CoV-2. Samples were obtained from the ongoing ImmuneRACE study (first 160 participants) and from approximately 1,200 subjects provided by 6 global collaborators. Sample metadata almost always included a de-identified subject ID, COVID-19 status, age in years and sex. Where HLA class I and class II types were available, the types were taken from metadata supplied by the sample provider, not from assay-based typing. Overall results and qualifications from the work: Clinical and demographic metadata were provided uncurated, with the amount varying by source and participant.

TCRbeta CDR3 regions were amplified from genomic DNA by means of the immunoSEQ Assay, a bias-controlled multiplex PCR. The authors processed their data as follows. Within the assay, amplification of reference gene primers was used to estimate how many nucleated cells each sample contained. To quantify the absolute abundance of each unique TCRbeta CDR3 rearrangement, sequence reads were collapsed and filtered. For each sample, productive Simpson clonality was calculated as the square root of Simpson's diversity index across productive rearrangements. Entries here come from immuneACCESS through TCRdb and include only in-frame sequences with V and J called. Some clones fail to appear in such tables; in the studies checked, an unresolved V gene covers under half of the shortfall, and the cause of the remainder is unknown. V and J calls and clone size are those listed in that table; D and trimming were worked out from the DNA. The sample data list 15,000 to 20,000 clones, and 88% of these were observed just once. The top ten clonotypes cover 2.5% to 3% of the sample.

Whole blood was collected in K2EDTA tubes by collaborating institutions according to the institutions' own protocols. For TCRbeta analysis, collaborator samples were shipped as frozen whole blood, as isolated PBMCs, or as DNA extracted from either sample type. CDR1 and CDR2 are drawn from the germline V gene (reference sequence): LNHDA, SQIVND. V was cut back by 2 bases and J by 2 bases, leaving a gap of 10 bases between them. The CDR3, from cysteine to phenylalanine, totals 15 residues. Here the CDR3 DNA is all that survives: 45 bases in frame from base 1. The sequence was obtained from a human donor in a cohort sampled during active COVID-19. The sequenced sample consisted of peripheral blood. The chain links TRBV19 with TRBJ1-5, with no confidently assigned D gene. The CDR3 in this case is CASSISRPGNQPQHF. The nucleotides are TGTGCCAGTAGTATAAGCCGTCCGGGCAATCAGCCCCAGCATTTT. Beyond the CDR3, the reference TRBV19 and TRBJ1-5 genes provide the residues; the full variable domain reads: DGGITQSPKYLFRKEGQNVTLSCEQNLNHDAMYWYRQDPGQGLRLIYYSQIVNDFQKGDIAEGYSVSREKKESFPLTVTSAQKNPTAFYLCASSISRPGNQPQHFGDGTRLSIL.